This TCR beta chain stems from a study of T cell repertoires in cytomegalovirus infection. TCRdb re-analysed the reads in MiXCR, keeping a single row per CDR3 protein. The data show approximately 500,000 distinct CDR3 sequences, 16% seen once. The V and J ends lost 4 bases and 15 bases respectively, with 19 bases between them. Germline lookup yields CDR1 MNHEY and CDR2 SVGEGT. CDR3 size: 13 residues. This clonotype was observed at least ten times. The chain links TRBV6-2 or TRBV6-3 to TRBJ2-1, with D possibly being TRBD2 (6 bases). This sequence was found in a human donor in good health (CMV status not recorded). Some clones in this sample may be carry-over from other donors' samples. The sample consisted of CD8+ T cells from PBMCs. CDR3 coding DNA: TGTGCCAGCAGTTCCACCCTTCGGGGGTGGGTGTTCTTC. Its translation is CASSSTLRGWVFF.